The TCR beta chain under discussion was sequenced for a study of T-cell reconstitution after alpha-beta-depleted transplantation in children (dated by TCRdb to 2016 to 2017). Regarding the research as a whole: Using TCR repertoire profiling, the study followed T-cell immune reconstitution in a quantitative way in children after TCRalphabeta/CD19-depleted allogeneic hematopoietic cell transplantation. Points the paper makes about the study in general: In some patients, the high TCRbeta diversity seen at day 60 was put down to recipient T cells and intrathymic progenitors that had survived conditioning. About two months after transplant, the apparently early recovery of alphabetaT-cell counts reportedly depended on just several hundred clones that had expanded rapidly and came from non-depleted graft cells. The frequencies of hyperexpanded clones fell over the following months, and after one year, T-cell counts and TCRbeta diversity were mostly attributed to newly produced T cells.

The CDR3 runs 16 amino acids, cysteine and phenylalanine included. Left in the record is the CDR3 DNA by itself, 48 bases read in frame from the first base. CDR1 SGHVS and CDR2 FNYEAQ are derived from the germline V gene. V gives up 4 bases and J gives up 4 bases, and the segment between their germline ends measures 19 bases. The method behind the library was PCR. Sequencing relied on an Illumina HiSeq 2500. To normalize quantification of the TCRbeta repertoire, the TCR libraries were built with molecular barcoding that relied on unique molecular identifiers. TCRdb applied fastp at Q25 and MiXCR to the public reads, then kept only in-frame beta chains. When rows share a CDR3 protein, they turn into one entry using the most common DNA and genes. Present in this sample are 350,000 to 500,000 distinct CDR3 sequences, over 40% of which were seen just once. Jointly, the top ten make up around a quarter of the sample.

Explained via the paper, the treatment or condition label denotes: allogeneic hematopoietic cell transplantation with graft depleted of TCRalphabeta T cells and CD19 B cells. The children who served as transplant recipients had been given grafts of TCRalphabeta/CD19-depleted allogeneic hematopoietic cells. As regards this clonotype: The antigen this receptor binds is unknown. Base qualities are not provided; no much larger clone lies one nucleotide away.

The source is a girl aged 2 to 9 with aplastic anemia, due to receive a stem cell transplant. The rearranged segments are TRBV7-6 and TRBJ2-5; the D segment may tentatively be TRBD1 or TRBD2, each giving 7 matched bases. The material was PBMCs, obtained before TCRalphabeta/CD19-depleted stem cell transplant. The sequence in DNA is TGTGCCAGCAGCTCGAGCCCGACAGGGAGGGCAGAGACCCAGTACTTC. It translates to CASSSSPTGRAETQYF.